This T cell receptor beta chain stems from a study of cytotoxic CD8 clonotypes in ibrutinib-treated CLL. The wider study: The patients comprised some twelve relapsed/refractory and approximately 16 treatment-naive cases, about 18 IGHV unmutated. After a median of around six years, roughly 15 patients stayed remitted and some 12 progressed; responses had been partial in some 25 and complete in 2.

The germline CDR1 and CDR2 sequences are GTSNPN and SVGIG (reference sequence). After removal of 2 bases from V and 7 bases from J, the junction contained 5 bases not matched to a gene. The CDR3 consists of 12 residues. Study observations and caveats: Progressing and sustained-remission patients had different sampling times. Baseline values of clonality outstripped age-matched healthy donors and followed circulating CD8+ T-cell counts.

Data came from immunoSEQ multiplex PCR; TCRdb stores just in-frame clones and leaves some out. The repertoire holds 100,000 or so clones, with 58% as singletons. This clone was recorded a few times. What it recognizes is unknown. This chain uses TRBV30 with TRBJ2-7, with 7 bases aligning to TRBD1. This receptor was taken from a human donor with chronic lymphocytic leukemia. The sequenced sample was PBMCs, obtained after 24 months of ibrutinib treatment. CDR3 in DNA: TGTGCCTGGAGTTCGACAGGGAATGAGCAGTACTTC. Encoded protein: CAWSSTGNEQYF.